This T cell receptor beta chain was captured by sequencing in a study of cytomegalovirus exposure and HLA in healthy donors. Study-wide background: In a previous analysis, 110 million or so unique TCR beta sequences were found from some 180 million T cells.

Whole-study results and caveats: As immune exposure information, only CMV serostatus was available. TCR beta chains associated with HLA were, in a later analysis, more clonally expanded than equally common others. Most likely, a cluster of highly shared sequence variants arose as a sequencing artifact.

V was cut by 5 bases and J by 0 bases, with 4 bases left in between. Germline-derived CDR1 and CDR2 are MNHNS and SASEGT. The CDR3 totals 12 residues. Remarks on this clone: Antigen specificity is unknown. The sample has other DNA sequences that encode this CDR3 too.

In the PCR, 60 Vbeta and 13 Jbeta primers were used. Using immunoSEQ multiplex PCR, the repertoire was profiled, and TCRdb retains in-frame clones only, with some absent. The data contain 250,000 to 300,000 clones, about nine tenths of them seen just once; the ten biggest clones take up about 1.5%. This clonotype was obtained from a girl aged 2 to 9 in good health and CMV-seronegative. This sequence joins TRBV6-1 and TRBJ1-1; D gene unclear. The sample comprised PBMCs. In DNA, the CDR3 is TGTGCCAGCAGTCCCATGAACACTGAAGCTTTCTTT. This codes for CASSPMNTEAFF.